The clone carrying this T cell receptor (beta chain) was observed at least ten times. What it binds is unknown. It was RNA transcripts that yielded the amplified TCR beta CDR3 regions. TCR CDR3 underwent first-round RT-PCR with the HTBI primer set. TCRdb reprocessed the multiplex PCR reads with MiXCR, giving one entry per CDR3 protein. The sample contains fewer than 600,000 distinct CDR3 sequences, around 15% of which appear only once. This entry comes from a study of T cells in Graves' hyperthyroidism and ophthalmopathy. General study results and limits: Most clonotypes expanded in thyroid above 0.001 were likewise present in blood.

If no ophthalmopathy progression occurred within 18 months, Graves' hyperthyroidism was stable. With a duration under 2 months, the hyperthyroidism was newly diagnosed in patients aged 18 to 65. Clinical symptoms, serum thyroxine, TRAb, thyroid ultrasound and orbital computed tomography informed diagnoses. Germline CDR1 is SGHVS and CDR2 is FNYEAQ. The V gene lost 5 bases and the J gene lost 0 bases, with 12 bases spanning the gap. The CDR3 spans 15 residues. The material sequenced was blood. This TCR was recovered from a woman aged 40-49 years with Graves' hyperthyroidism. The chain recombines TRBV7-6 with TRBJ2-3; possibly TRBD2 for D (6 bases). The CDR3 spells CASSPLAYSTDTQYF. Here the CDR3 DNA reads TGTGCCAGCAGCCCTCTAGCGTATAGCACAGATACGCAGTATTTT.